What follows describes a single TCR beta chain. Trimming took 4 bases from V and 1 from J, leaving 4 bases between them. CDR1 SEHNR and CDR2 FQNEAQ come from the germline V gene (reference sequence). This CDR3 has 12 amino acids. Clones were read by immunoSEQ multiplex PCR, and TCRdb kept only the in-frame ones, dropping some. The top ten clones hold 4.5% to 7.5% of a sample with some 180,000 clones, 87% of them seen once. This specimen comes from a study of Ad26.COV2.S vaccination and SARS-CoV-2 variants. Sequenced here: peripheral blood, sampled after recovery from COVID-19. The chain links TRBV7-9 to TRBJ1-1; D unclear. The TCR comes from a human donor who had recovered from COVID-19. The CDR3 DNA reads TGTGCCAGCAGCTATGGGAACACTGAAGCTTTCTTT. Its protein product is CASSYGNTEAFF. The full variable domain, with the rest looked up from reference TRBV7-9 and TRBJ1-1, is DTGVSQNPRHKITKRGQNVTFRCDPISEHNRLYWYRQTLGQGPEFLTYFQNEAQLEKSRLLSDRFSAERPKGSFSTLEIQRTEQGDSAMYLCASSYGNTEAFFGQGTRLTVV.